The source of this T cell receptor beta chain is a study of blood T cell repertoires in COVID-19 (dated by TCRdb to the early 2020s). At the level of the whole study: Samples from collaborators originated in the United States, Italy and Spain and spanned both the acute and convalescent phases of COVID-19. The sample metadata nearly always contained a de-identified subject ID, COVID-19 status, age in years and sex. The repertoires were released in a freely available public database intended as a resource for research on the immune response to SARS-CoV-2. Subjects who had been exposed to COVID-19, were actively infected with it, or had recovered from it provided the deeply sampled blood TCRbeta repertoires that made up the dataset. The samples were drawn from two sources: the first 160 participants of the ongoing ImmuneRACE study, and fewer than 1,500 subjects contributed by 6 global collaborators. Where HLA class I and class II types were available, the types were taken from metadata supplied by the sample provider, not from assay-based typing. The prospective study material was composed of cDNA or gDNA derived from T cells, B-cell-depleted T cells, or PBMCs.

Study-wide conclusions, independent of this receptor: The quantity of clinical and demographic metadata differed by source and by participant and was supplied without curation.

This clone was observed once. There is no known antigen for this receptor. It has no much larger one-base neighbor in the sample; base qualities were not kept. V is trimmed back by 4 bases and J by 0 bases, and the junction contains 4 bases that no gene match accounts for. The CDR3 runs 16 amino acids, cysteine and phenylalanine included. Only the CDR3 portion is preserved as DNA: 48 bases, with reading frame beginning at the first base. The germline V gene encodes CDR1 SGHDT and CDR2 YYEEEE. TCRbeta CDR3 regions were amplified from genomic DNA using the immunoSEQ Assay, a bias-controlled multiplex PCR. On the authors' methods: The number of nucleated cells in each sample was estimated by amplification of reference gene primers within the assay. Sequence reads were collapsed and filtered to measure the absolute abundance of every unique TCRbeta CDR3 rearrangement. For each sample, productive Simpson clonality was calculated by taking the square root of Simpson's diversity index across productive rearrangements. In TCRdb, the immuneACCESS table is reduced to in-frame sequences with V and J assigned. These tables do not hold every clone; where another copy was compared, an unresolved V gene accounts for under half, and the others remain unexplained. Clone size and V and J calls were adopted from that table, with D and trimming inferred from the DNA. The sample includes about 110,000 clones, with approximately 69% observed a single time. The top ten clonotypes cover approximately 5.9% of the sample.

Collaborating institutions collected whole blood in K2EDTA tubes following their own protocols. For TCRbeta analysis, collaborators shipped samples as frozen whole blood, isolated PBMCs, or DNA extracted from either of those sample types. The sample comprised peripheral blood. The sequence is built from TRBV5-6 and TRBJ1-6, with TRBD1 identical over 7 junction bases. This TCR derives from a man older than 75 with acute or convalescent COVID-19. The CDR3 protein sequence reads: CASSMDRSSYNSPLHF. The DNA sequence follows: TGTGCCAGCAGCATGGACAGGAGCTCCTATAATTCACCCCTCCACTTT.